One sample yielded the 3 T cell receptor beta chains listed below, sequenced in a study of blood T cell repertoires in COVID-19. Method: immunoSEQ multiplex PCR; TCRdb's copy keeps in-frame clones and lacks some. The sample shows roughly 30,000 clones, around 90% of them seen only once. The sample consisted of peripheral blood. Receptor source: a human donor in a cohort sampled during active COVID-19.

V and J are TRBV5-8 and TRBJ2-3; 13 nucleotides align to TRBD2. This CDR3 region has 20 residues. J gave up 0 bases and V 0 bases, and 10 bases lay outside the gene matches. Germline CDR1 and CDR2: SGHTS and YDEGEE. This CDR3 is CASSLAGITSGRASTDTQYF. The DNA for the CDR3 is TGTGCCAGCAGCTTGGCGGGGATTACTAGCGGGAGGGCGAGCACAGATACGCAGTATTTT.

This chain joins TRBV3-1 (or the pseudogene TRBV3-2) and TRBJ2-7; TRBD1 matches 11 bases. The CDR3 length is 15 residues. J was trimmed by 1 base and V by 4 bases; bases with no gene match: 3. The germline V gene encodes CDR1 LGHDT and CDR2 YNNKEL (reference sequence). The chain's CDR3 is CASSRGTGGSYEQYF. The CDR3 DNA reads as TGTGCCAGCAGCCGTGGGACAGGGGGATCCTACGAGCAGTACTTC.

The CDR3 loop is CASSPVEGSGTEAFF. As DNA, the CDR3 is TGCGCCAGCAGCCCCGTGGAGGGGTCGGGGACTGAAGCTTTCTTT. The chain is built from TRBV5-1 and TRBJ1-1, with D possibly matching TRBD1 (5 bases). Germline V CDR1 and CDR2: SGHRS, YFSETQ. CDR3 size: 15 residues. Trimming stripped 4 bases from V and 5 bases from J, with 18 bases between.